The sequence of this TCR beta chain was determined in a study of neurological immune-mediated disorders. Where libraries were unsorted, they were derived from 2 million PBMCs stored at -80 degrees C. The cDNA was produced through 5'RACE with 10-nucleotide random UMIs. Per sequencing run, 15-18 subjects together gave over 180 million TCR-beta sequences. TCRdb re-called the 5' RACE reads with MiXCR, one entry per CDR3 protein. The sample lists about 92,000 distinct CDR3 sequences; around 3.5% were seen once. The CDR3 is 18 residues long. The germline CDR1 and CDR2 sequences are DFQATT and SNEGSKA (reference sequence). Regarding the study as a whole: One cluster of related CDR3 sequences contained, by phylogenetic grouping, the repertoires of 18 of 34 multiple sclerosis patients and formed a possible signature.

This clonotype was observed at least ten times. The target antigen is unknown. The junction shows a germline mismatch at one end, possibly a read error. This TCR derives from a woman between 50 and 59 years old with multiple sclerosis. The specimen sequenced was PBMCs. The chain is built from TRBV20-1 and TRBJ2-2, with 12 positions matching TRBD2. This CDR3 reads CSARDLLAGGPGFGELFF. The DNA for the CDR3 is TGCAGTGCTCGAGATTTACTAGCGGGGGGACCCGGATTCGGGGAGCTGTTTTTT.